This T cell receptor beta chain emerged from a study of blood T cell repertoires in COVID-19. Turning to the study itself: Collection of acute and convalescent COVID-19 samples took place in the United States, Italy and Spain. Sources were T cells, B-cell-depleted T cells, or PBMCs; the material itself was cDNA or gDNA.

Study processing details: Estimates of nucleated cell counts were drawn from the amplification of reference gene primers. Profiling relied on immunoSEQ multiplex PCR, and the TCRdb table lists in-frame clones only, not all of them. D and trimming come from the DNA, and the V and J calls and clone size come from that table. The profile shows roughly 200,000 clones, approximately 78% of them singletons. V shed 6 bases and J shed 2 bases, with 10 bases lying between them. The CDR3 has 13 amino acids. The chain links TRBV12-3 or TRBV12-4 to TRBJ1-2, with D unclear. The sequence came from a woman aged 80 or older with active or convalescent COVID-19. The source material was peripheral blood. CDR3 residues: CASSRSINYGYTF. In DNA form, the CDR3 reads TGTGCCAGCAGCCGCAGTATAAACTATGGCTACACCTTC.